Listed here are 31 T cell receptor beta chains from one sample, sequenced in a study of beta chain features in type 1 diabetes. Whole-study results and caveats: In every one of the four CD4+ subsets, TCRB CDR3s were moderately but significantly shorter in Type 1 diabetes patients.

Their antigen targets remain unknown. Sequencing targeted expressed TCRB transcripts, as all isolated RNA had been reverse transcribed. TCRdb keeps only in-frame clones here, not all; method: immunoSEQ multiplex PCR. Seen here are about 650,000 clones, about an eighth observed once, and the top ten hold about 0.11%. Sample: naive CD4+ T cells from blood. Source of these receptors: a man aged 25 to 40 with type 1 diabetes.

In its sample, this clone was seen a few times. The rearrangement uses TRBV4-3 and TRBJ2-3; D gene uncertain. The germline gives CDR1 LGHNA, CDR2 YSLEER. Trimming shortened V by 3 bases and J by 1 base, and 11 bases separated the two germline ends. The CDR3 is made up of 15 amino acids. The CDR3 loop is CASSQTRGGTDTQYF. CDR3 sequence (DNA): TGCGCCAGCAGCCAGACAAGAGGAGGCACAGATACGCAGTATTTT.

V usage is TRBV7-2 and J usage is TRBJ2-3; D call uncertain. The germline V and J ends were trimmed by 6 bases and 2 bases, with 12 bases remaining between them. This CDR3 has 14 amino acids. CDR1 is SGHTA and CDR2 is FQGNSA in the germline V gene. The CDR3 region is CASRWTGSTDTQYF. CDR3 nucleotide sequence: TGTGCCAGCAGGTGGACCGGGTCCACAGATACGCAGTATTTT.

The table lists this clone with a few counts. The chain uses TRBV7-2 and TRBJ1-2, with 11 bases lining up with TRBD1. Trimming removed 5 bases from V and 4 bases from J; junction bases left unmatched: 12. The length of the CDR3 is 17 residues. The germline V gene encodes CDR1 SGHTA and CDR2 FQGNSA. DNA of the CDR3: TGTGCCAGCAGCCGCTCTACGTCCGGGACAGGGGGCTATGGCTACACCTTC. Protein product: CASSRSTSGTGGYGYTF.

In its sample, this clone was seen a few times. V usage is TRBV6-6 and J usage is TRBJ2-7, with a possible D match to TRBD1 (6 bases). Trimming stripped 6 bases from V and 0 bases from J, with 15 bases between. Per the germline V gene, CDR1 is MNHNY and CDR2 is SVGAGI (reference sequence). This CDR3 region has 15 residues. The CDR3 DNA reads TGTGCCAGCAGGATCCAGGGGAAGAGCTCCTACGAGCAGTACTTC. It encodes CASRIQGKSSYEQYF.

The CDR3 nucleotides read TGCGCCAGCAGTACGGCCAGGGGGCCTCCAGATACGCAGTATTTT. Amino acids: CASSTARGPPDTQYF. The chain employs TRBV5-1 and TRBJ2-3; TRBD1 agrees at 8 bases. This CDR3 contains 15 residues. CDR1 is SGHRS, CDR2 YFSETQ, per germline. The V segment lost 5 bases and the J segment 4 bases; nucleotides outside the gene matches: 9. Full variable domain (remainder filled in from reference TRBV5-1 and TRBJ2-3): KAGVTQTPRYLIKTRGQQVTLSCSPISGHRSVSWYQQTPGQGLQFLFEYFSETQRNKGNFPGRFSGRQFSNSRSEMNVSTLELGDSALYLCASSTARGPPDTQYFGPGTRLTVL.

V is TRBV28 and J is TRBJ2-7; tentative D call: TRBD2 (6 bases). Trimming removed 6 bases from V and 4 bases from J, with 16 bases in between. Germline V lookup: CDR1 MDHEN, CDR2 SYDVKM. The CDR3 is 14 amino acids. For the CDR3, the DNA is TGTGCCAGCAGGGTCGGAGGGAAGGAATACGAGCAGTACTTC. It encodes CASRVGGKEYEQYF.

CDR3 nucleotides: TGTGCCAGCAGCTTAGTAGGAGTTACTGAGCAGTTCTTC. Its protein product is CASSLVGVTEQFF. The chain combines TRBV13 with TRBJ2-1; D call uncertain. This CDR3 spans 13 amino acids. Per the germline V gene, CDR1 is PRHDT and CDR2 is FYEKMQ (reference sequence). The V end was cut by 1 base, the J end by 9 bases, with 10 bases between.

This clone was seen a few times. This CDR3 is also generated by other DNA sequences in the sample. CDR3 region: CASSAWTGNTGELFF. The CDR3 nucleotides read TGTGCCAGCAGCGCCTGGACAGGGAACACCGGGGAGCTGTTTTTT. The chain has TRBV9 and TRBJ2-2; 7 bases align to TRBD1. The trim removed 3 bases at V and 1 base at J, leaving 3 bases unmatched. Germline V gene sequence: CDR1 SGDLS, CDR2 YYNGEE. The CDR3 extends over 15 amino acids.

CDR3 in amino acids: CASSQVGGATTDTQYF. In DNA form, the CDR3 reads TGTGCCAGCAGCCAAGTGGGGGGAGCAACGACGGATACGCAGTATTTT. The J gene is TRBJ2-3, the V gene TRBV14, with a weak D call TRBD2 (6 bases). Trimming took off 1 base at V and 6 bases at J, with 17 bases between the two ends. The CDR3 contains 16 residues. CDR1 is SGHDN, CDR2 FVKESK, per germline.

The gene calls are TRBV5-1 and TRBJ2-2; 9 bases agree with TRBD1. V gave up 4 bases and J gave up 0 bases; unmatched junction bases: 4. The V gene's germline CDR1 is SGHRS and CDR2 YFSETQ. CDR3 length: 16 amino acids. The CDR3 loop is CASSAGQGANTGELFF. The CDR3, as DNA: TGCGCCAGCAGCGCGGGACAGGGCGCGAACACCGGGGAGCTGTTTTTT. The complete variable domain, with remaining parts taken from reference TRBV5-1 and TRBJ2-2, reads KAGVTQTPRYLIKTRGQQVTLSCSPISGHRSVSWYQQTPGQGLQFLFEYFSETQRNKGNFPGRFSGRQFSNSRSEMNVSTLELGDSALYLCASSAGQGANTGELFFGEGSRLTVL.

CDR3: CASSPRSQGGLDEQYF. Written as DNA, the CDR3 is TGTGCCAGCTCACCCCGGTCCCAGGGCGGACTAGATGAGCAGTACTTC. V usage is TRBV18 and J usage is TRBJ2-7; TRBD2 agrees at 7 bases. Unmatched junction bases numbered 15, after V lost 3 bases and J lost 7 bases. Germline V gene data show CDR1 as KGHSH and CDR2 as LQKENI. This CDR3 region has 16 residues.

The J gene is TRBJ2-5, the V gene TRBV6-1; D remains unclear. V was cut by 8 bases and J by 4 bases, with 11 bases left in between. This CDR3 has 12 amino acids. Germline CDR1 is MNHNS and CDR2 is SASEGT. Here the CDR3 reads CASGKVGETQYF. DNA for the CDR3: TGTGCCAGCGGCAAAGTGGGAGAGACCCAGTACTTC.

This clone was seen only a few times. The chain carries TRBV5-6 and TRBJ2-7, with D tentatively TRBD1 (5 bases). This CDR3 is 15 amino acids long. Germline-derived CDR1 and CDR2 are SGHDT and YYEEEE. V shed 0 bases and J shed 5 bases, with 15 bases lying between them. Here the CDR3 DNA reads TGTGCCAGCAGCTTGGTACTAAGGGGCAGGGACGAGCAGTACTTC. The encoded protein is CASSLVLRGRDEQYF.

The chain recombines TRBV27 with TRBJ2-5, with 13 nucleotides matching TRBD2. J gave up 5 bases and V 5 bases, and 8 bases lay outside the gene matches. CDR1 MNHEY and CDR2 SMNVEV come from the germline V gene (reference sequence). The length of the CDR3 is 16 residues. The CDR3 DNA follows: TGTGCCAGCAGTCCCCAACTAGCGGGGGGGCTTGAGACCCAGTACTTC. It codes for CASSPQLAGGLETQYF.

The sample holds a few counts of this clone. The rearrangement joins TRBV19 to TRBJ2-3; TRBD1 might be the D (7 bases). Per the germline V gene, CDR1 is LNHDA and CDR2 is SQIVND (reference sequence). The CDR3 extends over 15 amino acids. V lost 5 bases and J 6 bases, leaving 18 bases between the germline ends. This chain's CDR3 is CASSGQGGPGDTQYF. In DNA form, the CDR3 reads TGTGCCAGTAGTGGTCAGGGGGGTCCTGGCGATACGCAGTATTTT.

With regard to this clone: This sample also contains other DNA sequences that code for the same CDR3. This rearrangement joins TRBV5-1 to TRBJ2-1; D remains ambiguous. This CDR3 is 13 amino acids long. V was shortened by 0 bases and J by 5 bases, with 6 bases between the two germline ends. Germline V gives CDR1 SGHRS, CDR2 YFSETQ. The CDR3 loop is CASSLGPNNEQFF. The CDR3 DNA reads TGCGCCAGCAGCTTGGGGCCTAACAATGAGCAGTTCTTC. Filled out from reference TRBV5-1 and TRBJ2-1, the complete variable domain reads KAGVTQTPRYLIKTRGQQVTLSCSPISGHRSVSWYQQTPGQGLQFLFEYFSETQRNKGNFPGRFSGRQFSNSRSEMNVSTLELGDSALYLCASSLGPNNEQFFGPGTRLTVL.

This chain joins TRBV28 and TRBJ1-4; D might be TRBD1 (5 bases). The V gene's germline CDR1 is MDHEN and CDR2 SYDVKM. V lost 3 bases, J lost 8 bases, and 13 bases lay in between. This CDR3 has 14 amino acids. The CDR3 DNA follows: TGTGCCAGCAGTTTCGGGGGTCCGCGGGAAAAACTGTTTTTT. It specifies CASSFGGPREKLFF. The full variable domain, in which reference TRBV28 and TRBJ1-4 provide the parts outside the CDR3, is DVKVTQSSRYLVKRTGEKVFLECVQDMDHENMFWYRQDPGLGLRLIYFSYDVKMKEKGDIPEGYSVSREKKERFSLILESASTNQTSMYLCASSFGGPREKLFFGSGTQLSVL.

The chain is built from TRBV6-5 and TRBJ1-1; the D is unclear. Trimming removed 7 bases at V and 1 base at J, with 16 bases between. Germline lookup yields CDR1 MNHEY and CDR2 SVGAGI. CDR3 length: 15 amino acids. The CDR3 DNA is TGTGCCAGCAAAGGTCTGGGTAGCACGAACACTGAAGCTTTCTTT. It yields the protein CASKGLGSTNTEAFF.

This clone was picked up a small number of times. The chain uses TRBV7-8 and TRBJ1-3; D is perhaps TRBD1 (5 bases). CDR1 is SGHVS and CDR2 is FQNEAQ in the germline V gene. Between the trimmed V and J ends, which lost 3 bases and 0 bases, there was a span of 9 bases. This CDR3 comprises 15 residues. For the CDR3, the DNA is TGTGCCAGCAGCTTCGACAGACCCTCTGGAAACACCATATATTTT. This sequence encodes CASSFDRPSGNTIYF.

The gene calls are TRBV29-1 and TRBJ1-2; TRBD1 might be the D (5 bases). Trimming removed 7 bases from V and 3 bases from J, with 12 bases in between. The CDR3 spans 12 residues. Looked up from germline, CDR1 is SQVTM and CDR2 is ANQGSEA. The DNA for the CDR3 is TGCAGCGGGCAGGGAATCGACTATGGCTACACCTTC. As protein: CSGQGIDYGYTF. Drawing the rest from reference TRBV29-1 and TRBJ1-2, the complete variable domain is SAVISQKPSRDICQRGTSLTIQCQVDSQVTMMFWYRQQPGQSLTLIATANQGSEATYESGFVIDKFPISRPNLTFSTLTVSNMSPEDSSIYLCSGQGIDYGYTFGSGTRLTVV.

The CDR3 is CASKPQTGQETQYF. CDR3 DNA sequence: TGCGCCAGCAAACCCCAGACAGGGCAAGAGACCCAGTACTTC. This chain links TRBV5-1 with TRBJ2-5, with 7 bases matching TRBD1. The germline CDR1 and CDR2 sequences are SGHRS and YFSETQ. J gave up 2 bases and V 6 bases, and 7 bases lay outside the gene matches. The CDR3 is made up of 14 amino acids. The full variable domain, its missing parts supplied by reference TRBV5-1 and TRBJ2-5, is KAGVTQTPRYLIKTRGQQVTLSCSPISGHRSVSWYQQTPGQGLQFLFEYFSETQRNKGNFPGRFSGRQFSNSRSEMNVSTLELGDSALYLCASKPQTGQETQYFGPGTRLLVL.

This sequence joins TRBV29-1 and TRBJ1-5; D is possibly TRBD1 (6 bases). CDR3 length: 13 amino acids. Per the germline V gene, CDR1 is SQVTM and CDR2 is ANQGSEA. The germline V and J ends were trimmed by 6 bases and 5 bases, with 14 bases remaining between them. CDR3 loop: CSVADSTYQPQHF. In nucleotides, the CDR3 is TGCAGCGTCGCGGACAGTACTTATCAGCCCCAGCATTTT.

This clone was counted between two and nine times. V is TRBV2 and J is TRBJ2-7; no clear D gene. V lost 8 bases and J 0 bases, leaving 8 bases between the germline ends. This CDR3 spans 12 amino acids. CDR1 and CDR2 from the germline V gene are SNHLY and FYNNEI. The CDR3 DNA follows: TGTGCCAGCGGAACGGACTCCTACGAGCAGTACTTC. It encodes CASGTDSYEQYF.

V usage is TRBV11-3 and J usage is TRBJ2-7; D gene unclear. Germline CDR1 and CDR2: SGHNT and YENEEA. The CDR3 sequence is 14 residues long. The V gene lost 4 bases and the J gene lost 0 bases, with 10 bases spanning the gap. CDR3 protein: CASSSLIASYEQYF. CDR3 nucleotide sequence: TGTGCCAGCAGCTCCTTAATTGCCTCCTACGAGCAGTACTTC.

The chain carries TRBV7-2 and TRBJ2-7, with D uncertain. The germline CDR1 and CDR2 sequences are SGHTA and FQGNSA. This CDR3 has 14 residues. Trimming stripped 5 bases from V and 1 base from J, with 12 bases between. This CDR3 is CASSVDTRSYEQYF. The CDR3 nucleotides are TGTGCCAGCAGCGTCGACACCCGGTCCTACGAGCAGTACTTC.

This clone turned up a few times. The chain employs TRBV20-1 and TRBJ2-7; D is unresolved. Looked up from germline, CDR1 is DFQATT and CDR2 is SNEGSKA (reference sequence). This CDR3 comprises 11 residues. Trimming removed 5 bases at V and 2 bases at J, with 7 bases between. In DNA form, the CDR3 reads TGCAGTGCTCTGATGACCTACGAGCAGTACTTC. It encodes CSALMTYEQYF.

This clone was seen a few times. V and J are TRBV2 and TRBJ2-1, with a weak D call TRBD1 (6 bases). The length of the CDR3 is 15 residues. The V and J ends lost 2 bases and 8 bases respectively, with 16 bases between them. CDR1 SNHLY and CDR2 FYNNEI come from the germline V gene. The CDR3 region is CASSESRGRTDEQFF. The CDR3 DNA is TGTGCCAGCAGTGAATCCAGGGGCAGGACCGATGAGCAGTTCTTC. Variable domain in full (rest from reference TRBV2 and TRBJ2-1): EPEVTQTPSHQVTQMGQEVILRCVPISNHLYFYWYRQILGQKVEFLVSFYNNEISEKSEIFDDQFSVERPDGSNFTLKIRSTKLEDSAMYFCASSESRGRTDEQFFGPGTRLTVL.

This clone was recorded a few times. This chain uses TRBV7-2 with TRBJ2-7, with 11 bases matching TRBD2. CDR3 length: 16 amino acids. The V gene's germline CDR1 is SGHTA and CDR2 FQGNSA. J lost 0 bases, V lost 5 bases, and 6 bases had no gene match. CDR3 sequence: CASSLSSGGSSYEQYF. The DNA of the CDR3 is TGTGCCAGCAGCCTCTCTAGCGGGGGGAGCTCCTACGAGCAGTACTTC.

The V gene is TRBV5-6, the J gene TRBJ1-2; D unclear. Germline CDR1 SGHDT, CDR2 YYEEEE. Between the trimmed V and J ends, which lost 4 bases and 4 bases, there was a span of 14 bases. There are 14 residues in the CDR3. CDR3 in DNA: TGTGCCAGCAGCACTGGACTGCAAAGCTATGGCTACACCTTC. Amino acids: CASSTGLQSYGYTF. The full variable domain, in which reference TRBV5-6 and TRBJ1-2 provide the parts outside the CDR3, is DAGVTQSPTHLIKTRGQQVTLRCSPKSGHDTVSWYQQALGQGPQFIFQYYEEEERQRGNFPDRFSGHQFPNYSSELNVNALLLGDSALYLCASSTGLQSYGYTFGSGTRLTVV.

This rearrangement joins TRBV28 to TRBJ2-7; maybe TRBD1 (6 bases). The germline V gene has CDR1 MDHEN and CDR2 SYDVKM. The length of the CDR3 is 13 residues. Trimming took 7 bases from V and 2 from J, leaving 12 bases between them. Written as DNA, the CDR3 is TGTGCCAGCACCGTGGACAGAACCTACGAGCAGTACTTC. Translated, it gives CASTVDRTYEQYF.

Only a few counts were recorded for this clone. This chain connects TRBV15 to TRBJ1-3; possible D gene TRBD1, 5 bases. The germline V and J ends were trimmed by 8 bases and 0 bases, with 14 bases remaining between them. Germline V CDR1 and CDR2: LNHNV, YYDKDF (reference sequence). The CDR3 consists of 15 residues. CDR3 sequence reads: CATGGGISSGNTIYF. The CDR3 nucleotides read TGTGCCACCGGGGGAGGGATTAGCTCTGGAAACACCATATATTTT. The full variable domain, rest sourced from reference TRBV15 and TRBJ1-3, is DAMVIQNPRYQVTQFGKPVTLSCSQTLNHNVMYWYQQKSSQAPKLLFHYYDKDFNNEADTPDNFQSRRPNTSFCFLDIRSPGLGDTAMYLCATGGGISSGNTIYFGEGSWLTVV.